Listed below are T cell receptor beta chains from one sample, sequenced in a study of cytomegalovirus exposure and HLA in healthy donors. Data came from immunoSEQ multiplex PCR; TCRdb stores just in-frame clones and leaves some out. The table includes around 180,000 clones, around 81% detected once. Specimen: PBMCs. The receptors here all came from a woman in her late teens or twenties in good health and CMV-seropositive. Each CDR3 is given with its conserved first and last residue. The order of the fields is J gene, clone size, V gene, D gene, CDR3 DNA, CDR3 protein. The D gene is left open where the match is weak. Only some rows state a clone size, as once, few, many or a class for expanded clones.

TRBJ1-2	NA	TRBV7-2	TRBD1	TGTGCCAGCAGCATTACCCGGTTGGACAGGGGAGGAGGCTACACCTTC	CASSITRLDRGGGYTF
TRBJ2-1	few	TRBV6-4	NA	TGTGCCAGCAGTGACTCTGGGGCCGAGGAGTACAATGAGCAGTTCTTC	CASSDSGAEEYNEQFF
TRBJ1-6	NA	TRBV11-2	NA	TGTGCCAGCAGCTTAAGACAGAGCTCCTATAATTCACCCCTCCACTTT	CASSLRQSSYNSPLHF
TRBJ2-7	NA	TRBV5-1	TRBD2	TGCGCCAGCAGGCGGGGGGACGCCTACGAGCAGTACTTC	CASRRGDAYEQYF
TRBJ2-2	NA	TRBV30	TRBD1	TGTGCCTGCACAGGGGGGAACACCGGGGAGCTGTTTTTT	CACTGGNTGELFF
TRBJ2-2	NA	TRBV7-6	NA	TGTGCCAGCAGCCCGGCTAGCGCCGGGGAGCTGTTTTTT	CASSPASAGELFF
TRBJ1-4	NA	TRBV4-3	TRBD1	TGCGCCAGCAGCCCCTTAGGACAGGCCTCTAATGAAAAACTGTTTTTT	CASSPLGQASNEKLFF
TRBJ1-2	NA	TRBV19	TRBD1	TGTGCCAGTAGTATCTCCGGGACAGCCTATGGCTACACCTTC	CASSISGTAYGYTF
TRBJ2-5	NA	TRBV10-3	TRBD2	TGTGCCATCAGCACGACGGGGGGGCGGGGGACCCAGTACTTC	CAISTTGGRGTQYF
TRBJ1-2	NA	TRBV7-2	TRBD1	TGTGCCAGCAGCTTAGGGCCGCGGGACAGGGCCGGCTATGGCTACACCTTC	CASSLGPRDRAGYGYTF
TRBJ1-4	NA	TRBV19	NA	TGTGCCAGCTTCCCGGGGGGGAATGAAGGCGAAAAACTGTTTTTT	CASFPGGNEGEKLFF
TRBJ2-5	NA	TRBV18	TRBD1	TGTGCCAGCTCTTCAGGGGGGACCCAGTACTTC	CASSSGGTQYF
TRBJ2-3	NA	TRBV10-3	NA	TGTGCCATCAGTGAGTCCCGAGGAACAGATACGCAGTATTTT	CAISESRGTDTQYF
TRBJ2-5	once	TRBV5-1	TRBD1	TGCGCCAGCAGCTTGGGGCAGGGGGACCAGTACTTC	CASSLGQGDQYF
TRBJ2-2	NA	TRBV7-9	NA	TGTGCCAGTGAGGACAGCATCGCCGGGGAGCTGTTTTTT	CASEDSIAGELFF
TRBJ2-7	NA	TRBV30	NA	TGTGCCTGGAGTGAGAGTTCCTACGAGCAGTACTTC	CAWSESSYEQYF
TRBJ1-2	NA	TRBV14	NA	TGTGCCAGCAGCCCGGGGGGTTATGGCTACACCTTC	CASSPGGYGYTF
TRBJ1-4	NA	TRBV28	TRBD1	TGTGCCAGTCGTACAGGGGGCGCACAGGATGAAAAACTGTTTTTT	CASRTGGAQDEKLFF
TRBJ1-4	few	TRBV6-5	NA	TGTGCCAGCGGTACAGGGTCGGGCAATGAAAAACTGTTTTTT	CASGTGSGNEKLFF
TRBJ1-1	few	TRBV11-3	NA	TGTGCCAGTAATACAGGGTCGGGCACTGAAGCTTTCTTT	CASNTGSGTEAFF
TRBJ2-2	NA	TRBV19	NA	TGTGCCAGTAGTATTCGGGTGTCCGGGGAGCTGTTTTTT	CASSIRVSGELFF
TRBJ2-2	NA	TRBV5-4	NA	TGTGCCAGCAGCCCCGTTACCGGGGAGCTGTTTTTT	CASSPVTGELFF
TRBJ2-1	NA	TRBV11-2	NA	TGTGCCAGCAGCTTAGGGGGGCTACAACGGCCTCTTTTCTTC	CASSLGGLQRPLFF
TRBJ2-6	NA	TRBV19	NA	TGTGCCACGCTGAGCGGCAGCGCTGGGGCCAACGTCCTGACTTTC	CATLSGSAGANVLTF
TRBJ2-5	NA	TRBV7-2	NA	TGTGCCAGCAGCTTATATTATCCTCCCGGGGAGACCCAGTACTTC	CASSLYYPPGETQYF
TRBJ1-4	NA	TRBV2	NA	TGTGCCAGCAAGAGGGAGATTGCAACTAATGAAAAACTGTTTTTT	CASKREIATNEKLFF
TRBJ2-2	NA	TRBV25-1	TRBD2	TGTGCCAGCAGTGAATCTAGCGGATCGAACACCGGGGAGCTGTTTTTT	CASSESSGSNTGELFF
TRBJ2-7	NA	TRBV6-7	TRBD1	TGTGCCAGCAGTTATCAGGGGGCGGTCCCCTACGAGCAGTACTTC	CASSYQGAVPYEQYF
TRBJ1-4	NA	TRBV6-5	TRBD1	TGTGCCAGCAAAATGACGACAGGGGGCCGTGAAAAACTGTTTTTT	CASKMTTGGREKLFF
TRBJ2-5	few	TRBV6-6	NA	TGTGCCAGCAGTTACGCCAGGGCCCAAGAGACCCAGTACTTC	CASSYARAQETQYF
TRBJ1-2	NA	TRBV27	TRBD1	TGTGCCAGCAGCCCCCCCGGACAGGGGTATGGCTACACCTTC	CASSPPGQGYGYTF
TRBJ1-6	NA	TRBV6-5	TRBD1	TGTGCCAGCAGTACCGGACAGGAGAGTTCACCCCTCCACTTT	CASSTGQESSPLHF
TRBJ2-5	NA	TRBV6-1	TRBD2	TGTGCCAGCAGTAGCGGGGGGGCTGGGGAGACCCAGTACTTC	CASSSGGAGETQYF
TRBJ2-1	NA	TRBV4-2	NA	TGTGCCAGCAGCCAAGAAGACAGCCAGAGCTCCTACAATGAGCAGTTCTTC	CASSQEDSQSSYNEQFF
TRBJ2-5	once	TRBV7-2	TRBD2	TGTGCCAGCAGCCCGAGACGGCGGGGGGGCCAAGAGACCCAGTACTTC	CASSPRRRGGQETQYF
TRBJ2-7	few	TRBV4-1	NA	TGCGCCAGCAGCCAAGATCTAGGCGACGAGCAGTACTTC	CASSQDLGDEQYF
TRBJ1-2	NA	TRBV7-2	TRBD1	TGTGCCAGCAGCGTATCCGGGACAGCAGCTAACTATGGCTACACCTTC	CASSVSGTAANYGYTF
TRBJ1-1	NA	TRBV6-5	TRBD1	TGTGCCAGCAGTTACTCAAAACAGGGGGCCGGAGCTTTCTTT	CASSYSKQGAGAFF
TRBJ2-1	NA	TRBV6-5	TRBD2	TGTGCCAGCAGTGCCCGGGGGGGCCTCTACAATGAGCAGTTCTTC	CASSARGGLYNEQFF
TRBJ2-3	NA	TRBV7-6	TRBD2	TGTGCCAGCAGCTTAAGCGGGGGCACAGATACGCAGTATTTT	CASSLSGGTDTQYF
TRBJ1-1	once	TRBV7-9	NA	TGTGCCAGCAGCCGAGGGTACACTGAAGCTTTCTTT	CASSRGYTEAFF
TRBJ2-3	NA	TRBV5-1	NA	TGCGCCAGCAGAGTGTGGAGCGCCACAGATACGCAGTATTTT	CASRVWSATDTQYF
TRBJ1-3	NA	TRBV18	TRBD1	TGTGCCAGCTCACCTAACACAGGGGTCGGAAACACCATATATTTT	CASSPNTGVGNTIYF
TRBJ2-6	NA	TRBV6-1	NA	TGTGCCAGCAGTGACACTGGGGCCAACGTCCTGACTTTC	CASSDTGANVLTF
TRBJ2-7	NA	TRBV6-5	NA	TGTGCCAGTGTTAGCACCGCCGGGTACGAGCAGTACTTC	CASVSTAGYEQYF